The 27 T cell receptor beta chains listed next were all sequenced from one sample in a study of blood T cell repertoires in COVID-19. Repertoires were generated with immunoSEQ multiplex PCR, while TCRdb's copy carries only in-frame clones and drops some. The sample lists roughly 410,000 clones; 87% were seen once. Sequencing was done on a sample of peripheral blood. All receptors derive from a woman aged 60-70 years with COVID-19, enrolled during active disease.

The chain joins TRBV11-2 to TRBJ2-5, with D perhaps matching TRBD2 (7 bases). The germline gives CDR1 SGHAT, CDR2 FQNNGV. This CDR3 is 17 amino acids long. With 3 bases removed from V and 7 bases from J, the gap between germline ends came to 24 bases. In DNA form, the CDR3 reads TGTGCCAGCAGCTTCATCTCGGGGGGCGATCCTCGGGGGACCCAGTACTTC. It encodes CASSFISGGDPRGTQYF.

The chain combines TRBV5-1 with TRBJ1-5; D gene ambiguous. This CDR3 has 15 residues. Trimming took 0 bases from V and 1 from J, leaving 8 bases between them. Germline CDR1 reads SGHRS; CDR2 reads YFSETQ. CDR3 nucleotides: TGCGCCAGCAGCTTGGACAGCCGAAGCAATCAGCCCCAGCATTTT. It translates to CASSLDSRSNQPQHF.

This chain links TRBV4-1 with TRBJ2-1; 7 bases align to TRBD2. CDR3 length equals 19 residues. The J segment lost 5 bases and the V segment lost 0 bases, leaving 16 bases of the junction unmatched. Per the germline V gene, CDR1 is MGHRA and CDR2 is YSYEKL. The CDR3 bases are TGCGCCAGCAGCCAAGATTGGGGTGGGCGGGGAGGACTAGACAATGAGCAGTTCTTC. Protein: CASSQDWGGRGGLDNEQFF.

A single count supports this clone. V usage is TRBV7-8 and J usage is TRBJ1-4; the D gene is possibly TRBD1 (5 bases). Per germline, CDR1 SGHVS and CDR2 FQNEAQ. Trimming left V 2 bases short and J 10 bases short, with 17 bases between. The CDR3 totals 15 residues. CDR3 in amino acids: CASSLRRAPDGKLFF. The CDR3 DNA reads as TGTGCCAGCAGCTTACGCAGGGCCCCCGACGGAAAACTGTTTTTT. Looking up the rest from reference TRBV7-8 and TRBJ1-4 gives the full variable domain: GAGVSQSPRYKVAKRGQDVALRCDPISGHVSLFWYQQALGQGPEFLTYFQNEAQLDKSGLPSDRFFAERPEGSVSTLKIQRTQQEDSAVYLCASSLRRAPDGKLFFGSGTQLSVL.

This chain links TRBV7-8 with TRBJ2-7; D is possibly TRBD2 (6 bases). The CDR3 length is 13 residues. The germline V gene encodes CDR1 SGHVS and CDR2 FQNEAQ. V lost 4 bases, J lost 7 bases, and 14 bases lay in between. In nucleotides, the CDR3 is TGTGCCAGCAGCTCACATCAGCGGGCGGAGCAGTACTTC. Amino acids: CASSSHQRAEQYF.

As regards this clone: This specimen includes other DNA sequences encoding the same CDR3. The gene calls are TRBV14 and TRBJ2-2, with 8 nucleotides matching TRBD1. V shed 4 bases and J 8 bases; nucleotides not matched to a gene: 3. From germline, CDR1 is SGHDN and CDR2 FVKESK. The CDR3 is 13 amino acids. The CDR3 DNA reads TGTGCCAGCAGCCTTCAGGGGGCTGGGGAGCTGTTTTTT. Translating it yields CASSLQGAGELFF.

V and J are TRBV7-2 and TRBJ1-5; possibly TRBD1 for D (5 bases). V was shortened by 3 bases and J by 2 bases, with 8 bases between the two germline ends. CDR3 size: 14 residues. CDR1 is SGHTA and CDR2 is FQGNSA in the germline V gene. CDR3 DNA: TGTGCCAGCAGCTTCGCGGGGGGCAATCAGCCCCAGCATTTT. Translating gives CASSFAGGNQPQHF.

The V gene is TRBV4-1, the J gene TRBJ1-1; possibly TRBD1 for D (6 bases). The CDR3 totals 15 residues. Germline lookup yields CDR1 MGHRA and CDR2 YSYEKL. V was shortened by 0 bases and J by 5 bases, with 13 bases between the two germline ends. CDR3 in amino acids: CASSQEQGSWTEAFF. CDR3 coding DNA: TGCGCCAGCAGCCAAGAGCAGGGGAGTTGGACTGAAGCTTTCTTT.

The DNA of the CDR3 is TGTGCCAGCAGTTTAGTGGGACTAGCATCTAGAAACGAGCAGTACTTC. Its translation is CASSLVGLASRNEQYF. The chain has TRBV28 and TRBJ2-7, with TRBD2 matching 9 bases. This CDR3 has 16 amino acids. V dropped 2 bases and J dropped 5; count of bases not matched to a gene: 10. From germline, CDR1 is MDHEN and CDR2 SYDVKM.

The V call is TRBV24-1, the J call TRBJ2-3, with a weak D call TRBD1 (6 bases). Germline CDR1 and CDR2: KGHDR and SFDVKD. The CDR3 runs 16 residues. The germline V and J ends were trimmed by 4 bases and 5 bases, with 18 bases remaining between them. This CDR3 reads CATSDRTVRVGDTQYF. The CDR3 bases are TGTGCCACCAGTGACCGGACAGTTCGAGTCGGAGATACGCAGTATTTT.

The chain recombines TRBV19 with TRBJ2-7; 10 nucleotides align to TRBD1. Unmatched junction bases numbered 5, after V lost 6 bases and J lost 0 bases. Germline CDR1 is LNHDA and CDR2 is SQIVND (reference sequence). The CDR3 covers 15 residues. The CDR3: CASRTGTGASYEQYF. Written as DNA, the CDR3 is TGTGCCAGTAGAACCGGGACAGGGGCCTCCTACGAGCAGTACTTC.

This clone appeared a single time. The chain is built from TRBV24-1 and TRBJ2-1; 7 bases align to TRBD1. There are 16 residues in the CDR3. The germline gives CDR1 KGHDR, CDR2 SFDVKD. J lost 12 bases, V lost 4 bases, and 17 bases had no gene match. In DNA form, the CDR3 reads TGTGCCACCAGTGACCCAAATGGACAGGACCCGGGCGGGCAGTTCTTC. Its translation: CATSDPNGQDPGGQFF.

The genes are TRBV5-4 and TRBJ1-2; 7 bases match TRBD1. The CDR3 covers 15 residues. Germline V gene sequence: CDR1 SGHNT, CDR2 YYREEE (reference sequence). After removal of 5 bases from V and 2 bases from J, the junction contained 9 bases not matched to a gene. The CDR3 spells CASRSAQGVNYGYTF. CDR3 bases: TGTGCCAGCAGAAGTGCCCAGGGGGTGAACTATGGCTACACCTTC.

The CDR3 nucleotides read TGTGCCAGCAAAAAGCGGGGGGGCTCCTACAATGAGCAGTTCTTC. Translated: CASKKRGGSYNEQFF. This sequence joins TRBV2 and TRBJ2-1, with 10 positions matching TRBD2. This CDR3 spans 15 amino acids. Looked up from germline, CDR1 is SNHLY and CDR2 is FYNNEI. The V gene end was trimmed by 7 bases and the J gene end by 0 bases; junction bases not matched to a gene: 3. Looking up the rest from reference TRBV2 and TRBJ2-1 gives the full variable domain: EPEVTQTPSHQVTQMGQEVILRCVPISNHLYFYWYRQILGQKVEFLVSFYNNEISEKSEIFDDQFSVERPDGSNFTLKIRSTKLEDSAMYFCASKKRGGSYNEQFFGPGTRLTVL.

The chain carries TRBV30 and TRBJ1-5; no definite D call. The CDR3 length is 16 residues. Trimming removed 1 base from V and 7 bases from J, with 20 bases in between. Germline V CDR1 and CDR2: GTSNPN, SVGIG (reference sequence). The CDR3 DNA follows: TGTGCCTGGAGTGCCATCCCGTCAGGTCCCTGGCAGCCCCAGCATTTT. This translates into CAWSAIPSGPWQPQHF.

The chain has TRBV7-3 and TRBJ2-1; 8 nucleotides line up with TRBD2. The V segment lost 2 bases and the J segment 4 bases; nucleotides outside the gene matches: 4. This CDR3 is 15 amino acids long. Germline CDR1 and CDR2: SGHTA and FQGTGA. CDR3: CASSLSAGGYNEQFF. The CDR3 coding sequence is TGTGCCAGCAGCTTATCGGCGGGGGGTTACAATGAGCAGTTCTTC.

This clone was seen a single time. This chain connects TRBV5-1 to TRBJ1-1, with TRBD1 as a possible D gene (6 bases). The CDR3 is 15 residues long. V was clipped by 4 bases and J by 2 bases, with 15 bases between them. Germline-derived CDR1 and CDR2 are SGHRS and YFSETQ. The DNA of the CDR3 is TGCGCCAGCAGCCATTCGACAGGAAGAAACACTGAAGCTTTCTTT. It encodes CASSHSTGRNTEAFF.

There are a few counts of this clone. Other DNA sequences in this sample translate to the same CDR3. The chain recombines TRBV20-1 with TRBJ1-1; D remains ambiguous. Trimming pared 4 bases from V and 1 base from J, leaving 4 bases between. There are 11 residues in the CDR3. CDR1 and CDR2 from the germline V gene are DFQATT and SNEGSKA (reference sequence). This CDR3 reads CSATGNTEAFF. The CDR3 region has the DNA TGCAGTGCTACCGGGAACACTGAAGCTTTCTTT.

The rearrangement joins TRBV28 to TRBJ2-7; a possible D gene is TRBD1 (5 bases). The germline V gene encodes CDR1 MDHEN and CDR2 SYDVKM. This CDR3 contains 12 residues. The V and J ends lost 3 bases and 5 bases respectively, with 8 bases between them. CDR3 amino acids: CASSFSGNEQYF. The CDR3 DNA reads TGTGCCAGCAGTTTTTCAGGGAACGAGCAGTACTTC.

The count of this clone is one. This rearrangement joins TRBV5-1 to TRBJ1-3, with TRBD1 as a possible D gene (5 bases). The CDR3 is made up of 17 amino acids. V was trimmed by 6 bases and J by 5 bases, leaving 24 bases between them. Germline lookup yields CDR1 SGHRS and CDR2 YFSETQ. The CDR3 nucleotides are TGCGCCAGCAAAGGGGTGTCAGGATCCCTTTCCAGAAACACCATATATTTT. Residues: CASKGVSGSLSRNTIYF.

The CDR3: CASSKLLSGVDKNIQYF. The CDR3 DNA reads as TGTGCCAGCAGCAAACTACTTTCAGGGGTTGACAAAAACATTCAGTACTTC. The chain recombines TRBV5-4 with TRBJ2-4; maybe TRBD1 (6 bases). V lost 4 bases, J lost 3 bases, and 20 bases lay in between. Germline CDR1 and CDR2: SGHNT and YYREEE (reference sequence). The CDR3 consists of 17 residues.

This clone was counted ten times or more. The chain has TRBV12-3 or TRBV12-4 and TRBJ2-7; 10 nucleotides align to TRBD1. The CDR3 loop spans 13 amino acids. The V segment lost 4 bases and the J segment 6 bases; nucleotides outside the gene matches: 3. The CDR3 loop reads CASSWGTGVEQYF. The CDR3 bases are TGTGCCAGCAGTTGGGGGACAGGGGTCGAGCAGTACTTC.

The chain carries TRBV27 and TRBJ2-1, with TRBD1 identical over 10 bases. The V gene end was trimmed by 7 bases and the J gene end by 7 bases; junction bases not matched to a gene: 10. The germline CDR1 and CDR2 sequences are MNHEY and SMNVEV (reference sequence). The CDR3 length is 15 residues. The CDR3 nucleotides are TGTGCCAGCATCTTACTGGGACAGGGGAGGAATGAGCAGTTCTTC. This codes for CASILLGQGRNEQFF.

V is TRBV6-4 and J is TRBJ1-6; a weak D match, TRBD1 (5 bases). Germline CDR1 and CDR2: MRHNA and SNTAGT. V was cut by 6 bases and J by 8 bases, with 14 bases left in between. The length of the CDR3 is 14 residues. The CDR3 DNA reads as TGTGCCAGCAGGATACAGGTTGGGGATTCACCCCTCCACTTT. As protein: CASRIQVGDSPLHF.

The rearrangement uses TRBV9 and TRBJ2-2; D might be TRBD1 (5 bases). This CDR3 has 14 amino acids. V lost 3 bases to trimming and J lost 1 base, with 7 bases between them. From germline, CDR1 is SGDLS and CDR2 YYNGEE. CDR3 DNA: TGTGCCAGCAGCGGGGGCAGGAACACCGGGGAGCTGTTTTTT. It specifies CASSGGRNTGELFF.

The chain combines TRBV28 with TRBJ1-2, with D maybe TRBD1 (5 bases). This CDR3 spans 14 amino acids. V lost 2 bases and J lost 8, with 15 bases in between. Germline lookup yields CDR1 MDHEN and CDR2 SYDVKM. CDR3: CASSLGGRVQGYTF. CDR3 in DNA: TGTGCCAGCAGTTTAGGTGGCAGGGTTCAAGGCTACACCTTC.

In this sample, this clone turned up a few times. This chain links TRBV7-9 with TRBJ1-4; 7 bases agree with TRBD1. Germline V gives CDR1 SEHNR, CDR2 FQNEAQ (reference sequence). CDR3 length equals 15 residues. V shed 1 base and J 8 bases; nucleotides not matched to a gene: 7. CDR3 sequence reads: CASSLEAGGVEKLFF. The CDR3 DNA reads as TGTGCCAGCAGCTTAGAGGCAGGGGGAGTCGAAAAACTGTTTTTT. The variable domain in full, completed from reference TRBV7-9 and TRBJ1-4, reads DTGVSQNPRHKITKRGQNVTFRCDPISEHNRLYWYRQTLGQGPEFLTYFQNEAQLEKSRLLSDRFSAERPKGSFSTLEIQRTEQGDSAMYLCASSLEAGGVEKLFFGSGTQLSVL.